This T cell receptor (beta chain) was observed in a study of blood T cells in healthy people across ages. The second PCR ran about 6 to 11 cycles with a sample-barcoded 5' primer and J-beta primers. Via MiXCR, TCRdb re-called the 5' RACE reads, giving one row per CDR3 protein. This table has about 1.4 million distinct CDR3 sequences, around 59% appearing once. V lost 5 bases to trimming and J lost 3 bases; unmatched junction nucleotides: 19. The CDR3 consists of 19 residues. Germline CDR1 reads MNHEY; CDR2 reads SMNVEV (reference sequence). Overall study results and limits: Among long-lived donors, naive CD4+ cells were more numerous and diversity higher than in aged donors.

There are a few counts of this clonotype. Its antigen is unidentified. This rearrangement joins TRBV27 to TRBJ2-4; 7 nucleotides line up with TRBD1. Sequenced: blood. This TCR was recovered from a man aged 18 to 29 in good health. The CDR3 region is CASSPTITGAFVGKNIQYF. In DNA, the CDR3 is TGTGCCAGCAGTCCCACTATAACAGGGGCGTTCGTGGGCAAAAACATTCAGTACTTC.